The T cell receptor (beta chain) under discussion was sequenced for a study of CD4 T cells in relation to SARS-CoV-2 and coronaviruses. With respect to this clone: Its specificity is not known.

Method: immunoSEQ multiplex PCR; TCRdb's copy keeps in-frame clones and lacks some. Of about 24,000 clones in the sample, more than 60% were seen once. Before the COVID-19 pandemic, during about 2010-2018, CD4+ T cells were taken from unexposed donors. Isolation of CD4+ T cells took place after less than 11 days in culture. Cultures received half-medium IL-2 refreshes on days 3 and 7. The ends lost 4 bases at V and 4 bases at J; junction bases unmatched: 8. The germline CDR1 and CDR2 sequences are SQVTM and ANQGSEA. CDR3 length: 15 amino acids. The chain carries TRBV29-1 and TRBJ2-5; TRBD2 matches 11 bases. The sequenced sample consisted of CD4+ T cells from PBMCs, cultured in vitro. This TCR derives from a human donor in good health. This chain's CDR3 is CSVVLAGGRGETQYF. The CDR3 nucleotides read TGCAGCGTTGTATTAGCGGGAGGGCGTGGAGAGACCCAGTACTTC.